This T cell receptor beta chain was found in a study of blood T cell repertoires in COVID-19. Study-level information: T cells, B-cell-depleted T cells, or PBMCs supplied cDNA or gDNA.

Using immunoSEQ multiplex PCR, the repertoire was profiled, and TCRdb retains in-frame clones only, with some absent. The table records tens of thousands of clones, 70% to 80% of them present only once. Trimming took 4 bases from V and 0 from J; bases not matched to a gene: 4. Germline V gene data show CDR1 as LNHDA and CDR2 as SQIVND (reference sequence). This CDR3 region has 16 residues. The chain carries TRBV19 and TRBJ2-3, with 10 positions matching TRBD2. The material sequenced was peripheral blood. The TCR was taken from a human donor in a cohort sampled during active COVID-19. The CDR3 sequence: CASSRPLAGSTDTQYF. CDR3 in DNA: TGTGCCAGTAGTAGACCACTAGCGGGGAGCACAGATACGCAGTATTTT. Supplemented by reference TRBV19 and TRBJ2-3, the full variable domain reads DGGITQSPKYLFRKEGQNVTLSCEQNLNHDAMYWYRQDPGQGLRLIYYSQIVNDFQKGDIAEGYSVSREKKESFPLTVTSAQKNPTAFYLCASSRPLAGSTDTQYFGPGTRLTVL.